This T cell receptor (beta chain) was identified in a study of vaccination and CD4 T cells after COVID-19. Study overall: The post-vaccine samples came a median 72 days after dose two (range 14 to 241). Cells were stimulated with overlapping spike peptide pools from SARS-CoV-2, HCoV-NL63, HCoV-OC43 and HCoV-229E.

The CDR3 is made up of 13 amino acids. Germline V lookup: CDR1 SEHNR, CDR2 FQNEAQ (reference sequence). The J segment lost 7 bases and the V segment lost 4 bases, leaving 7 bases of the junction unmatched. An Oncomine TCR Beta short-read assay was used to sequence the DNA from cultured CD4+ T cells. One entry per CDR3 protein results from TCRdb running MiXCR on the PCR reads. The profile shows around 20,000 distinct CDR3 sequences, 67% of them singletons. The treatment denotes: roughly 10-day PBMC culture with coronavirus spike peptide pools or control peptides (ViraFEST assay). About this clonotype itself: Antigen unknown.

The sequence was obtained from a human donor who had recovered from COVID-19. This sequence joins TRBV7-9 and TRBJ2-7; 7 positions agree with TRBD2. The sequencing sample was made of CD4+ T cells from blood, cultured in vitro. Here the CDR3 reads CASSSVGGVEQYF. CDR3 bases: TGTGCCAGCAGCTCCGTGGGGGGGGTTGAGCAGTACTTC.